Sequencing of this TCR beta chain was carried out in a study of OX40 agonist ivuxolimab in advanced cancers. Notes on the study in general: Clonal expansion was seen in CD4+ and CD8+ blood T cells by week 6 at 0.1 to 3.0 mg/kg. The average count of expanded clones was higher among CD8+ T cells than among CD4+. Some nonresponders likewise displayed low normalized T-cell clonal expansion.

There are 15 residues in the CDR3. V was pared by 1 base and J by 8 bases, with 7 bases of the junction left unmatched. CDR1 is SGHRS, CDR2 YFSETQ, per germline. Method: immunoSEQ multiplex PCR; TCRdb's copy keeps in-frame clones and lacks some. The data hold about 80,000 clones, with roughly 91% observed a single time. A word on this clone: The antigen remains unidentified.

The starting material was CD4+ or CD8+ T cells sorted from blood, obtained in a trial of the OX40 agonist ivuxolimab. The origin of this receptor is an adult with an advanced solid tumor such as melanoma, head and neck, liver or kidney cancer. The chain couples TRBV5-1 to TRBJ2-1; 9 bases are a match to TRBD2. The CDR3: CASSLSPSGDHEQFF. The CDR3 coding sequence is TGCGCCAGCAGCTTGAGTCCTAGCGGGGACCATGAGCAGTTCTTC.